This T cell receptor beta chain was captured in a study of graft-versus-host responses after intestinal transplantation. Study in general: Recipients underwent multivisceral, liver-intestinal, or isolated intestinal transplants. Points from the study as a whole: GvH clones were found in recipient marrow; some appeared first in ileum or blood. High graft-versus-host to host-versus-graft T cell clonal ratios marked allografts of patients with graft-donor macrochimerism.

As to this clone: Its antigen remains unknown.

TCRdb's copy holds only in-frame clones and misses some; the assay was immunoSEQ multiplex PCR. The profile shows over 80,000 clones, 85% to 95% of them singletons. Germline assignment: CDR1 SGHTA and CDR2 FQGTGA. With 5 bases removed from V and 4 bases from J, the gap between germline ends came to 20 bases. CDR3 length equals 17 residues. The receptor was isolated from a human donor who was the organ donor for an intestinal transplant. This specimen was unstimulated CD8+ T cells sorted from spleen or lymph node cells, taken before transplant. This chain links TRBV7-3 with TRBJ2-2; D possibly corresponds to TRBD2 (5 bases). The DNA of the CDR3 is TGTGCCAGCAGCCCTTCTAGGGTACGGACTTTCACCGGGGAGCTGTTTTTT. This codes for CASSPSRVRTFTGELFF.